This T cell receptor beta chain was identified during a study of CD8 T cells in ankylosing spondylitis (dated 2017 in TCRdb). Context from the whole study: T cell receptor beta repertoires were profiled in healthy donors and ankylosing spondylitis patients so that disease-linked TCR variants could be found. Peripheral blood was sampled, and synovial fluid was additionally collected from ankylosing spondylitis patients. The whole study cohort included about a hundred healthy donors and 25 ankylosing spondylitis patients. What the work shows at the level of the full study, not this receptor alone: The disease-linked clones had a CD8+ phenotype and were found at relatively low frequencies in peripheral blood. A TCR beta motif made up of several highly homologous amino acid variants appeared to be characteristic of blood from ankylosing spondylitis patients. Some TCR beta motif variants had previously been reported in synovial fluid and blood of reactive arthritis patients, which suggested common disease-initiation mechanisms. According to the report, matched synovial fluid samples from ankylosing spondylitis patients were significantly enriched for the disease-linked clones.

A note on this clonotype: The target of this receptor is not known. No much larger clonotype is one base removed from it; base qualities were not supplied.

Instrument used: Illumina HiSeq 2500. Quantitative 5'-RACE with molecular barcodes was the method used to prepare the TCR beta libraries. As for the authors' bioinformatics: To identify disease-linked TCR variants, a new computational method was used, one built on a probabilistic model of VDJ rearrangement. TCRdb trimmed public reads at Q25 via fastp, called clones via MiXCR and kept in-frame beta chains. Duplicate CDR3 protein sequences are folded into a single record with the most common DNA and genes. These V and J calls derive from TCRdb rather than the authors' analysis. Counted in this sample were 250,000 to 350,000 distinct CDR3 sequences; less than 25% of them appeared once. The leading ten clones occupy 3.5% of the sample. The CDR3 runs 15 amino acids, cysteine and phenylalanine included. Only CDR3 DNA is held: 45 bases, read in frame from base 1. For CDR1 and CDR2, the germline V gene lists SGHTA and FQGNSA. V sheds 5 bases and J sheds 6 bases, leaving 17 bases between their ends.

This TCR derives from a female donor with ankylosing spondylitis or in good health (not recorded which). The specimen was blood, either unsorted or a sorted T cell fraction (not recorded which). The chain uses TRBV7-2 and TRBJ2-1; the D gene is tentatively TRBD1 or TRBD2, each matching 5 bases. The nucleotide sequence is given as TGTGCCAGCAGCCTGGGGGACCCCCCGGCCAATGAGCAGTTCTTC. This yields the protein CASSLGDPPANEQFF.